This T cell receptor beta chain stems from a study of PD-1 blockade in classical Hodgkin lymphoma. About the study: Intravenous nivolumab at 3 mg/kg was given to patients every 2 weeks.

Patients all relapsed after autologous stem cell transplantation, and there was variation in brentuximab vedotin exposure. Patients reached a best response of complete response, partial response or progressive disease. CDR3 length: 15 amino acids. Trimming cost V 0 bases and J 4 bases, with 12 bases left between them. The germline V gene has CDR1 MDHEN and CDR2 SYDVKM. TCRdb's copy holds only in-frame clones and misses some; the assay was immunoSEQ multiplex PCR. This repertoire shows 29,000 or so clones, roughly 70% found once; its top ten account for around 3%. This TCR came from a human donor with classical Hodgkin lymphoma. The specimen was peripheral blood mononuclear cells (PBMCs), collected before the second cycle of nivolumab. The chain uses TRBV28 and TRBJ1-1, with unresolved D. CDR3 region: CASSLWDGGGTEAFF. CDR3 nucleotide sequence: TGTGCCAGCAGTTTATGGGACGGAGGAGGCACTGAAGCTTTCTTT.